The 31 T cell receptor beta chains given below trace back to one sample, sequenced in a study of CD8 T cells in Susac syndrome (dated by TCRdb to between 2018 and 2021). The library was prepared using the immunoSEQ multiplex PCR assay. RNA was extracted with the RNeasy kit and 0.5 to 1 ug was reverse transcribed using random hexamers. The public reads were run again by TCRdb, first through fastp at Q25 and then through MiXCR, and only productive beta chains were kept. Merged by CDR3 protein, the rows form single entries marked with the most common genes and DNA. This sample lists about 180,000 distinct CDR3 sequences; 85% to 95% were detected once. The biggest ten clones account for roughly 0.12% of the sample. The sequencing input was CD4+ T cells from PBMCs. Every receptor here comes from a human donor with Susac syndrome.

The V gene is TRBV4-2, the J gene TRBJ2-3, with a possible D match to TRBD1 (5 bases). Trimming left V 0 bases short and J 4 bases short, with 11 bases between. Germline lookup yields CDR1 LGHNA and CDR2 YNFKEQ. The CDR3 length is 15 residues. CDR3 nucleotides: TGTGCCAGCAGCCAAGAGGAACAGGCCCCAGATACGCAGTATTTT. This encodes CASSQEEQAPDTQYF.

The chain combines TRBV12-3 or TRBV12-4 with TRBJ2-7; unclear D gene. V lost 7 bases and J 3 bases, leaving 10 bases between the germline ends. The CDR3 runs 12 residues. The CDR3 DNA follows: TGTGCCAGCAACTACCAGTACTACGAGCAGTACTTC. It yields the protein CASNYQYYEQYF.

V and J are TRBV20-1 and TRBJ2-7; unclear D gene. Deletions cut 2 bases from V and 0 bases from J, with 8 bases between. CDR3 length: 13 residues. Germline V gene sequence: CDR1 DFQATT, CDR2 SNEGSKA (reference sequence). CDR3 sequence: CSARRLNSYEQYF. As DNA, the CDR3 is TGCAGTGCTAGACGACTTAACTCCTACGAGCAGTACTTC.

V usage is TRBV7-2 and J usage is TRBJ1-2, with D perhaps TRBD1 (6 bases). The CDR3 spans 16 residues. V dropped 1 base and J dropped 4 bases, with 16 bases sitting between them. Germline V gene data show CDR1 as SGHTA and CDR2 as FQGNSA. The CDR3 region has the DNA TGTGCCAGCAGCTTAGGGGCAACAGGGTCCAGCTATGGCTACACCTTC. Protein: CASSLGATGSSYGYTF.

This rearrangement joins TRBV12-3 or TRBV12-4 to TRBJ1-1; D not certain. The CDR3 is 12 amino acids. The V and J ends lost 6 bases and 1 base respectively, with 6 bases between them. The DNA for the CDR3 is TGTGCCAGCAGACGACAGAACACTGAAGCTTTCTTT. Its translation: CASRRQNTEAFF.

The chain uses TRBV29-1 and TRBJ2-7; D is uncertain. This CDR3 is built from 11 residues. Germline V gene sequence: CDR1 SQVTM, CDR2 ANQGSEA. The V end was cut by 4 bases, the J end by 6 bases, with 10 bases between. CDR3 sequence: CSVGERSEQYF. The DNA of the CDR3 is TGCAGCGTTGGAGAGCGAAGCGAGCAGTACTTC.

The gene calls are TRBV6-5 and TRBJ1-4, with D possibly TRBD1 on 5 matching bases. Trimming shortened V by 5 bases and J by 2 bases, and 9 bases separated the two germline ends. The CDR3 is 14 amino acids. The germline V gene encodes CDR1 MNHEY and CDR2 SVGAGI. This CDR3 is CASSPGRTNEKLFF. The CDR3 nucleotides are TGTGCCAGCAGTCCGGGACGGACTAATGAAAAACTGTTTTTT.

The CDR3 nucleotides are TGTGCCAGCAGCGTCCAAGCGGGGGGGGAGAATGAGCAGTTCTTC. It specifies CASSVQAGGENEQFF. This chain joins TRBV9 and TRBJ2-1; 10 bases align to TRBD2. V was pared by 2 bases and J by 7 bases, with 6 bases of the junction left unmatched. The length of the CDR3 is 15 residues. Germline CDR1 and CDR2: SGDLS and YYNGEE.

The rearrangement links TRBV7-8 to TRBJ2-1; the match to TRBD2 covers 13 bases. The CDR3 length is 18 residues. In germline, CDR1 is SGHVS, CDR2 FQNEAQ. With 5 bases clipped from V and 5 bases from J, the junction kept 12 bases outside the gene matches. The CDR3 here is CASSRTKSGTSGNNEQFF. The DNA for the CDR3 is TGTGCCAGCAGCCGAACTAAATCCGGGACTAGCGGGAACAATGAGCAGTTCTTC.

The chain links TRBV2 to TRBJ2-7; D may be TRBD1 (6 bases). V dropped 3 bases and J dropped 4 bases, with 16 bases sitting between them. Germline values: CDR1 SNHLY, CDR2 FYNNEI. The CDR3 has 15 residues. Here the CDR3 DNA reads TGTGCCAGCAGTGACCCCCGGGGCGGACAGTACGAGCAGTACTTC. Translation: CASSDPRGGQYEQYF.

The rearrangement uses TRBV6-5 and TRBJ2-5, with D perhaps matching TRBD1 or TRBD2 (5 bases each). CDR3 length: 13 residues. Deletions cut 6 bases from V and 4 bases from J, with 12 bases between. Per the germline V gene, CDR1 is MNHEY and CDR2 is SVGAGI. The CDR3 region has the DNA TGTGCCAGCAGGGGGGTCTTTGGAGAGACCCAGTACTTC. This translates into CASRGVFGETQYF.

The V call is TRBV6-6, the J call TRBJ2-7; D is perhaps TRBD1 (6 bases). The germline gives CDR1 MNHNY, CDR2 SVGAGI (reference sequence). The CDR3 length is 15 residues. Between the trimmed V and J ends, which lost 2 bases and 3 bases, there was a span of 14 bases. The CDR3: CASSYDRTGFYEQYF. The CDR3 DNA reads TGTGCCAGCAGTTACGACAGGACGGGTTTCTACGAGCAGTACTTC.

This sequence joins TRBV20-1 and TRBJ2-2; D possibly corresponds to TRBD2 (5 bases). Trimming shortened V by 5 bases and J by 5 bases, and 24 bases separated the two germline ends. Germline V CDR1 and CDR2: DFQATT, SNEGSKA (reference sequence). This CDR3 region has 17 residues. The chain's CDR3 is CSAPDVRARGMTGELFF. CDR3 coding DNA: TGCAGTGCTCCCGACGTAAGAGCCCGGGGAATGACCGGGGAGCTGTTTTTT.

The V call is TRBV27, the J call TRBJ2-7; 9 bases match TRBD1. The CDR3 has 15 residues. The V segment lost 0 bases and the J segment 7 bases; nucleotides outside the gene matches: 7. Germline values: CDR1 MNHEY, CDR2 SMNVEV (reference sequence). The CDR3 sequence: CASSLSLGQGKEQYF. The CDR3 DNA reads as TGTGCCAGCAGTTTATCTCTGGGACAGGGAAAGGAGCAGTACTTC.

V usage is TRBV18 and J usage is TRBJ2-7; a weak D match, TRBD1 (6 bases). Germline V gene data show CDR1 as KGHSH and CDR2 as LQKENI. The length of the CDR3 is 15 residues. V lost 3 bases, J lost 2 bases, and 14 bases lay in between. Here the CDR3 reads CASSPFRDTTYEQYF. The CDR3 DNA reads TGTGCCAGCTCACCGTTCCGGGACACCACCTACGAGCAGTACTTC. Full variable domain (missing parts from reference TRBV18 and TRBJ2-7): NAGVMQNPRHLVRRRGQEARLRCSPMKGHSHVYWYRQLPEEGLKFMVYLQKENIIDESGMPKERFSAEFPKEGPSILRIQQVVRGDSAAYFCASSPFRDTTYEQYFGPGTRLTVT.

J is TRBJ2-7 and V is TRBV12-3 or TRBV12-4, with TRBD1 matching 9 bases. The CDR3 spans 13 residues. The V gene end was trimmed by 3 bases and the J gene end by 6 bases; junction bases not matched to a gene: 3. CDR3 residues: CASSLRTGVEQYF. CDR3 bases: TGTGCCAGCAGTTTGAGGACAGGGGTCGAGCAGTACTTC.

The V gene is TRBV5-1, the J gene TRBJ2-5; 10 bases fit TRBD2. The junction had 3 bases not matched to a gene; V was cut back by 4 bases and J by 3 bases. The CDR3 consists of 14 residues. The germline V gene encodes CDR1 SGHRS and CDR2 YFSETQ. The CDR3 DNA reads as TGCGCCAGCAGCCAGGGGACTAGCGAAGAGACCCAGTACTTC. The encoded protein is CASSQGTSEETQYF.

The chain carries TRBV12-3 or TRBV12-4 and TRBJ2-1; D uncertain. This CDR3 is built from 13 residues. Trimming left V 8 bases short and J 4 bases short, with 12 bases between. DNA of the CDR3: TGTGCCAGCCAGGCAGGTGTATACAATGAGCAGTTCTTC. This sequence encodes CASQAGVYNEQFF.

This rearrangement joins TRBV19 to TRBJ2-7; TRBD1 matches at 8 bases. V was clipped by 3 bases and J by 3 bases; unmatched bases: 1. The V gene's germline CDR1 is LNHDA and CDR2 SQIVND (reference sequence). CDR3 length: 13 amino acids. The CDR3 coding sequence is TGTGCCAGTAGTATCGGACAGGGCTACGAGCAGTACTTC. It codes for CASSIGQGYEQYF.

CDR3 sequence: CASSSNFPGDTQYF. The CDR3 bases are TGTGCCAGCAGTTCAAATTTCCCCGGGGATACGCAGTATTTT. V gene TRBV25-1 combines with J gene TRBJ2-3; D is unclear. The CDR3 runs 14 residues. V was pared by 5 bases and J by 6 bases, with 15 bases between. The germline CDR1 and CDR2 sequences are MGHDK and SYGVNS.

V and J are TRBV12-3 or TRBV12-4 and TRBJ2-6; D is unclear. Trimming removed 0 bases from V and 0 bases from J, with 6 bases in between. The CDR3 length is 16 residues. This CDR3 is CASSLARSSGANVLTF. The CDR3 DNA sequence: TGTGCCAGCAGTTTAGCGCGGAGCTCTGGGGCCAACGTCCTGACTTTC.

V and J are TRBV2 and TRBJ2-5; TRBD2 matches at 9 bases. From germline, CDR1 is SNHLY and CDR2 FYNNEI. The junction had 3 bases not matched to a gene; V was cut back by 6 bases and J by 1 base. CDR3 size: 14 residues. The CDR3 sequence: CASRQRGAQETQYF. The DNA for the CDR3 is TGTGCCAGCAGGCAGCGGGGGGCCCAAGAGACCCAGTACTTC.

The genes are TRBV2 and TRBJ1-6, with D perhaps matching TRBD1 (6 bases). Germline V gene sequence: CDR1 SNHLY, CDR2 FYNNEI. This CDR3 comprises 13 residues. V was shortened by 6 bases and J by 9 bases, with 12 bases between the two germline ends. The CDR3 region has the DNA TGTGCCAGCAGAGAGGACAGCCCTTCACCCCTCCACTTT. This codes for CASREDSPSPLHF.

The chain recombines TRBV7-3 with TRBJ2-7, with TRBD2 matching 8 bases. Germline V gene lookup returns CDR1 SGHTA and CDR2 FQGTGA. CDR3 length: 15 amino acids. The V gene end was trimmed by 5 bases and the J gene end by 5 bases; junction bases not matched to a gene: 11. The CDR3 loop reads CASSPRGAGDDEQYF. The DNA of the CDR3 is TGTGCCAGCAGCCCCCGAGGAGCGGGGGATGACGAGCAGTACTTC.

Here the CDR3 reads CASSSLVMNTEAFF. CDR3 nucleotides: TGTGCCAGCAGTTCACTGGTGATGAACACTGAAGCTTTCTTT. This chain connects TRBV27 to TRBJ1-1; no clear D. The CDR3 length is 14 residues. V was cut by 4 bases and J by 0 bases, with 9 bases left in between. Germline loops: CDR1 MNHEY, CDR2 SMNVEV (reference sequence).

This chain uses TRBV10-2 with TRBJ2-1, with D tentatively TRBD2 (5 bases). This CDR3 is 12 amino acids long. Germline CDR1 is WSHSY and CDR2 is SAAADI. With 4 bases removed from V and 10 bases from J, the gap between germline ends came to 11 bases. The CDR3 sequence: CASSVAAGEQFF. CDR3 nucleotide sequence: TGCGCCAGCAGTGTTGCGGCGGGCGAGCAGTTCTTC.

The gene calls are TRBV5-8 and TRBJ2-6, with D unclear. The V and J ends lost 0 bases and 1 base respectively, with 8 bases between them. CDR1 and CDR2 from the germline V gene are SGHTS and YDEGEE. The CDR3 loop spans 16 amino acids. CDR3 protein: CASSLAGFSGANVLTF. The CDR3, as DNA: TGTGCCAGCAGCTTGGCCGGGTTTTCTGGGGCCAACGTCCTGACTTTC.

The chain carries TRBV20-1 and TRBJ2-1; 8 bases are a match to TRBD2. The CDR3 contains 14 residues. The trim removed 5 bases at V and 8 bases at J, leaving 11 bases unmatched. CDR1 and CDR2 (germline): DFQATT, SNEGSKA (reference sequence). In DNA form, the CDR3 reads TGCAGTGCTTCCGGGGGGGCCGGGTCGTATGAGCAGTTCTTC. This gives the protein CSASGGAGSYEQFF.

The V and J genes are TRBV2 and TRBJ2-7; D is perhaps TRBD1 or TRBD2 (5 bases each). Germline V CDR1 and CDR2: SNHLY, FYNNEI. This CDR3 comprises 13 residues. V was trimmed by 7 bases and J by 0 bases, leaving 10 bases between them. This CDR3 is CASMGTVSYEQYF. The CDR3 bases are TGTGCCAGCATGGGGACGGTCTCCTACGAGCAGTACTTC.

The chain is built from TRBV3-1 and TRBJ1-4, with TRBD1 as a possible D gene (5 bases). The length of the CDR3 is 15 residues. Trimming left V 4 bases short and J 7 bases short, with 16 bases between. Germline V gene sequence: CDR1 LGHDT, CDR2 YNNKEL (reference sequence). The DNA for the CDR3 is TGTGCCAGCAGCCTTTCCGGGACCCGAGGTGAAAAACTGTTTTTT. It translates to CASSLSGTRGEKLFF.

The chain combines TRBV29-1 with TRBJ1-2, with D hard to call. This CDR3 region has 14 residues. From germline, CDR1 is SQVTM and CDR2 ANQGSEA. Trimming left V 1 base short and J 4 bases short, with 13 bases between. This CDR3 is CSVEGSRSGYGYTF. The CDR3 DNA reads TGCAGCGTTGAAGGGTCGAGAAGCGGCTATGGCTACACCTTC.